The rows below give T cell receptor beta chains drawn from one sample of a study of T cell responses to AZD1222 COVID-19 vaccine. Using immunoSEQ multiplex PCR, the repertoire was profiled, and TCRdb retains in-frame clones only, with some absent. The profile covers about 100,000 clones, with about nine tenths appearing a single time and about 1.7% taken by the ten largest. Material: peripheral blood, obtained on day 0 of AZD1222 vaccination. Source of these receptors: an adult in good health. Each CDR3 is given with its conserved first and last residue. Each record gives: V gene, J gene, clone size, D gene, CDR3 DNA, CDR3 protein. A D gene is named only where the DNA matches it firmly. The listing skips clone size in some rows; elsewhere it reads once, few, many or a size class.

TRBV4-2	TRBJ2-7	-	TRBD1	TGTGCCAGCAGCCCGGGACAGGGTCGATACGAGCAGTACTTC	CASSPGQGRYEQYF
TRBV28	TRBJ2-7	-	-	TGTGCCAGCAGTCCCTACCTACTCGAGCAGTACTTC	CASSPYLLEQYF
TRBV7-2	TRBJ2-7	-	-	TGTGCCAGCAGCTTAATGACTAGGGACGAGCAGTACTTC	CASSLMTRDEQYF
TRBV30	TRBJ2-7	-	-	TGTGCCTGGAGCCGATTCTACGAGCAGTACTTC	CAWSRFYEQYF
TRBV11-2	TRBJ2-1	-	TRBD1	TGTGCCAGCAGCTTACAGGACAGGGCAATTGGCAATGAGCAGTTCTTC	CASSLQDRAIGNEQFF
TRBV18	TRBJ1-1	-	-	TGTGCCAGCTCACCACCGGGAGGCATGAACACTGAAGCTTTCTTT	CASSPPGGMNTEAFF
TRBV6-2/TRBV6-3	TRBJ1-1	-	-	TGTGCCAGCAGTTACCCCTCGGGAAACACTGAAGCTTTCTTT	CASSYPSGNTEAFF
TRBV10-3	TRBJ2-7	-	TRBD1	TGTGCCACCGGGACAGGGGAGAACGAGCAGTACTTC	CATGTGENEQYF
TRBV7-9	TRBJ1-2	-	-	TGTGCCAGCAGTTCGAACCTGGAGTACTATGGCTACACCTTC	CASSSNLEYYGYTF
TRBV28	TRBJ1-5	once	TRBD1	TGTGCCAGCCGTAGACAGGGTTATAATCAGCCCCAGCATTTT	CASRRQGYNQPQHF